Listed below are T cell receptor beta chains from one sample, sequenced in a study of blood T cell repertoires in COVID-19. The method was immunoSEQ multiplex PCR; TCRdb's version includes in-frame clones alone and lacks a portion of them. The repertoire holds roughly 430,000 clones, approximately 86% seen once, with around 1.9% in the top ten. Source material: PBMCs or T cells enriched from blood (not recorded which). The receptors come from a woman aged 35 to 49 with acute COVID-19. Each CDR3 is given with its conserved first and last residue. The order of the fields is V gene, J gene, D gene, clone size, CDR3 DNA, CDR3 protein. D genes are given only for firm matches. A row's size may be missing; if present it is once, few, many or a size class.

TRBV6-6	TRBJ2-1	TRBD2	once	TGTGCCAGCAGTCCCCGGGGTAGCGGGGGGCCCAGCTCCTACAATGAGCAGTTCTTC	CASSPRGSGGPSSYNEQFF
TRBV29-1	TRBJ1-2	TRBD1	.	TGCAGCGTTGTTCGAGACAGGGTTAGTGGCTACACCTTC	CSVVRDRVSGYTF
TRBV5-1	TRBJ2-1	.	.	TGCGCCAGCAGCTTGGGGACAGCCCTTCTCGACAATGAGCAGTTCTTC	CASSLGTALLDNEQFF
TRBV6-1	TRBJ2-3	.	.	TGTGCCAGCAGTGAATCGATGGCAGGGGGCACAGATACGCAGTATTTT	CASSESMAGGTDTQYF
TRBV18	TRBJ2-1	TRBD1	.	TGTGCCAGCTCCCAGGACAGGAATGAGCAGTTCTTC	CASSQDRNEQFF
TRBV30	TRBJ2-1	TRBD2	.	TGTGCCTGTGGGACTAGCGGGTACAATGAGCAGTTCTTC	CACGTSGYNEQFF
TRBV10-1	TRBJ2-1	.	once	TGCGCCAGCAGTGATCCTAAGAGCTCCTACAATGAGCAGTTCTTC	CASSDPKSSYNEQFF
TRBV6-5	TRBJ1-2	.	.	TGTGCCAGCAGTTACACGCAAGGACTCCCCTATGGCTACACCTTC	CASSYTQGLPYGYTF
TRBV27	TRBJ2-7	TRBD1	.	TGTGCCAGCAGTGCCGGGACAGAATCCCTCGAGCAGTACTTC	CASSAGTESLEQYF
TRBV19	TRBJ1-2	TRBD1	few	TGTGCCAGTACCCCCTCGGGACAGGTAAAAAACTATGGCTACACCTTC	CASTPSGQVKNYGYTF
TRBV11-2	TRBJ2-1	TRBD2	.	TGTGCCAGCAGCCCCGGACTAGCGGGGGGCTACAATGAGCAGTTCTTC	CASSPGLAGGYNEQFF
TRBV9	TRBJ1-1	.	.	TGTGCCAGCAGCGCAACGGCGACAGTTCTGAACACTGAAGCTTTCTTT	CASSATATVLNTEAFF
TRBV5-1	TRBJ1-3	TRBD1	once	TGCGCCAGCAGCACACGGACAGGGGGCGGAAACACCATATATTTT	CASSTRTGGGNTIYF
TRBV7-2	TRBJ2-1	TRBD2	.	TGTGCCAGCAGCGCCCGCCCTCTGACGGGGGGGCCCGAGCAGTTCTTC	CASSARPLTGGPEQFF
TRBV3-1/TRBV3-2	TRBJ2-1	TRBD2	.	TGTGCCAGCAGCCAAGATGGAGCGGGACTGGTTAATGAGCAGTTCTTC	CASSQDGAGLVNEQFF
TRBV4-1	TRBJ1-4	TRBD1	.	TGCGCCAGCAGCCAAGACACAGGGGGCCGCGGGGAAAAACTGTTTTTT	CASSQDTGGRGEKLFF
TRBV24-1	TRBJ2-5	TRBD2	few	TGTGCCACCAGTCAGGGGAGCGGGGGCCTCCAAGAGACCCAGTACTTC	CATSQGSGGLQETQYF
TRBV5-1	TRBJ1-2	.	once	TGCGCCAGCAGCTTGGGACAGTCCCTAAACTATGGCTACACCTTC	CASSLGQSLNYGYTF
TRBV19	TRBJ1-5	.	.	TGTGCCAGTAGTCGGGGTGGCAATCAGCCCCAGCATTTT	CASSRGGNQPQHF
TRBV29-1	TRBJ1-1	.	.	TGCAGCGTTGAAGAGGGGGGAATCGCTTTCTTT	CSVEEGGIAFF
TRBV4-1	TRBJ1-6	TRBD1	many	TGCGCCAGCAGCCAAGATAGCAGGGGGCTAAATTCACCCCTCCACTTT	CASSQDSRGLNSPLHF
TRBV5-6	TRBJ2-3	TRBD2	.	TGTGCCAGCAGCGCGAAACTAGCGGTGGTCACAGATACGCAGTATTTT	CASSAKLAVVTDTQYF
TRBV10-2	TRBJ2-5	TRBD2	.	TGCGCCAGCAGTCCGCGAACTAGCGGGGGAACAACCCAAGAGACCCAGTACTTC	CASSPRTSGGTTQETQYF
TRBV5-1	TRBJ1-2	TRBD1	few	TGCGCCAGCAGCCCAAGCAGCTCCGGGACAGGGGGCTATGGCTACACCTTC	CASSPSSSGTGGYGYTF
TRBV7-9	TRBJ2-3	.	.	TGTGCCAGCAGCTTAGAGGCTAGCGGCACAGATACGCAGTATTTT	CASSLEASGTDTQYF
TRBV4-1	TRBJ1-3	TRBD1	.	TGCGCCAGCAGCCAAGAAGGGACAGGGGGAATCTGGAACACCATATATTTT	CASSQEGTGGIWNTIYF
TRBV21-1	TRBJ2-7	.	.	TGTGCCAGCAGCAAAGTAGGCAGGGGGCGCGAGCAGTACTTC	CASSKVGRGREQYF
TRBV9	TRBJ2-1	.	.	TGTGCCAGCAGCGAACCCAACAAGGCGGGCTTAACCTACAATGAGCAGTTCTTC	CASSEPNKAGLTYNEQFF
TRBV4-2	TRBJ1-4	TRBD1	.	TGTGCCAGCAGCCAAGAAGGATGGATGGGACAGGGGCCCGAAAAACTGTTTTTT	CASSQEGWMGQGPEKLFF
TRBV9	TRBJ1-4	TRBD1	few	TGTGCCAGCAGCGTAGATCCGGACAGGGGGCTCGAAAAACTGTTTTTT	CASSVDPDRGLEKLFF
TRBV7-9	TRBJ1-1	TRBD1	.	TGTGCCAGCAGCTACACTCCGGGACAGAGAAACACTGAAGCTTTCTTT	CASSYTPGQRNTEAFF
TRBV11-2	TRBJ2-1	.	.	TGTGCCAGCAGCTTAAATGACCCCCTCGGTCAGGGCAACAATGAGCAGTTCTTC	CASSLNDPLGQGNNEQFF
TRBV7-8	TRBJ1-3	.	.	TGTGCCAGCAGCCTGAGGTACTCTGGAAACACCATATATTTT	CASSLRYSGNTIYF
TRBV1	TRBJ2-7	.	.	TGCACCAGCAGCCGCAACGAGACAGGGGCCAACGAGCAGTACTTC	CTSSRNETGANEQYF
TRBV25-1	TRBJ1-5	TRBD1	.	TGTGCCAGCAGTCCAGGGGGCCATCAGCCCCAGCATTTT	CASSPGGHQPQHF
TRBV5-1	TRBJ1-5	TRBD1	.	TGCGCCAGCAGCGTGGGACAGGGGGACGTTCAGCCCCAGCATTTT	CASSVGQGDVQPQHF
TRBV19	TRBJ2-1	.	.	TGTGCCAGTAGTATTGACCCAGGGCACTACAATGAGCAGTTCTTC	CASSIDPGHYNEQFF
TRBV4-1	TRBJ1-4	TRBD1	.	TGCGCCAGCAGCCGCATTTCAGGACAGGGGCAGGAAAAACTGTTTTTT	CASSRISGQGQEKLFF
TRBV4-1	TRBJ1-1	TRBD1	.	TGCGCCAGCAGCGGGGGACAGGGAATGGCTGAAGCTTTCTTT	CASSGGQGMAEAFF
TRBV7-8	TRBJ2-1	TRBD1	.	TGTGCCAGCAGCATAGGGACAGGTGGAGGGAATGAGCAGTTCTTC	CASSIGTGGGNEQFF
TRBV2	TRBJ2-5	.	.	TGTGCCAGCACCCACTACCAAGAGACCCAGTACTTC	CASTHYQETQYF
TRBV21-1	TRBJ1-5	.	.	TGTGCCAGCAGCAACCGGGACAGGGAGGGCAATCAGCCCCAGCATTTT	CASSNRDREGNQPQHF
TRBV30	TRBJ1-6	.	.	TGTGCCTGGGGTTTGGGCGTCGTCAATTCACCCCTCCACTTT	CAWGLGVVNSPLHF
TRBV19	TRBJ1-2	.	once	TGTGCCAGTAGTAATACAGGGTCCGGCTACACCTTC	CASSNTGSGYTF
TRBV7-9	TRBJ1-4	TRBD1	.	TGTGCCAGCAGCCCTGGGACAGCCTCAACTAATGAAAAACTGTTTTTT	CASSPGTASTNEKLFF
TRBV7-6	TRBJ2-3	TRBD2	.	TGTGCCAGCAGCCCGCACTCGCGGGGGGGCACAGATACGCAGTATTTT	CASSPHSRGGTDTQYF
TRBV9	TRBJ2-7	.	.	TGTGCCAGCAGCGAGGCCCCAGGAGGCGAGCAGTACTTC	CASSEAPGGEQYF
TRBV24-1	TRBJ2-2	TRBD1	.	TGTGCCACCAGTGATTTAGGCCGGGACAGCGTCACCGGGGAGCTGTTTTTT	CATSDLGRDSVTGELFF
TRBV7-9	TRBJ1-2	TRBD1	.	TGTGCCAGCAGCGTTACCCGGGACAGGACCAACTATGGCTACACCTTC	CASSVTRDRTNYGYTF
TRBV4-2	TRBJ2-2	.	.	TGTGCCAGCAGCCAAGATCCAGATGGGGCGAGCACCGGGGAGCTGTTTTTT	CASSQDPDGASTGELFF
TRBV6-2/TRBV6-3	TRBJ2-3	TRBD2	once	TGTGCCAGCAGTTACCCCACTAGCGGGGGGGCTCATACGCAGTATTTT	CASSYPTSGGAHTQYF
TRBV18	TRBJ2-7	TRBD1	.	TGTGCCAGCTCACAAGGACAGGGGGCCACCTACGAGCAGTACTTC	CASSQGQGATYEQYF
TRBV19	TRBJ1-2	.	.	TGTGCCAGTACCTTATCGGGCGGCAGGGGATTAGGGGGCTACACCTTC	CASTLSGGRGLGGYTF